A selection of T cell receptor beta chains follows, all from one sample in a study of STAT3 mutations in large granular lymphocyte leukemia. Repertoires were generated with immunoSEQ multiplex PCR, while TCRdb's copy carries only in-frame clones and drops some. Here the sample spans around 8,600 clones, about 89% being singletons. Sequenced material: peripheral blood mononuclear cells. These receptors came from a man of 80 years or more with T-cell large granular lymphocyte leukemia. Some clones in this sample may be carry-over from other donors' samples. The CDR3 runs from the conserved cysteine through the conserved F or W. D genes are given only for firm matches. Rows give clone size only sometimes, using once, few, many, or a class for an expanded clone.

j_call | v_call | cdr3_length | clone_size | d_call | cdr3_aa | cdr3_nt
TRBJ1-2 | TRBV7-2 | 14 | few | TRBD1 | CASSTGQTLHGYTF | TGTGCCAGCAGCACGGGACAGACCCTTCATGGCTACACCTTC
TRBJ1-2 | TRBV10-3 | 14 | once | . | CAISESTGQYGYTF | TGTGCCATCAGTGAGTCGACGGGGCAGTATGGCTACACCTTC
TRBJ1-2 | TRBV9 | 13 | . | . | CASSVGADGGYTF | TGTGCCAGCAGCGTAGGGGCGGACGGGGGCTACACCTTC
TRBJ2-7 | TRBV14 | 12 | . | TRBD1 | CASSRQGYEQYF | TGTGCCAGCAGCCGACAGGGCTACGAGCAGTACTTC
TRBJ2-3 | TRBV5-1 | 16 | . | . | CASSEGTDDLTDTQYF | TGCGCCAGCAGCGAAGGGACCGACGACCTCACAGATACGCAGTATTTT
TRBJ2-5 | TRBV2 | 14 | once | . | CASSEGTVQETQYF | TGTGCCAGCAGTGAAGGAACAGTCCAAGAGACCCAGTACTTC
TRBJ2-7 | TRBV11-1 | 14 | . | TRBD1 | CASSMDRWVYEQYF | TGTGCCAGCAGCATGGACAGGTGGGTCTACGAGCAGTACTTC
TRBJ1-3 | TRBV18 | 15 | . | . | CASSPGTGGGNTIYF | TGTGCCAGCTCACCAGGAACAGGAGGTGGAAACACCATATATTTT
TRBJ2-7 | TRBV4-3 | 15 | once | . | CASSQESSSSYEQYF | TGCGCCAGCAGCCAAGAAAGTTCCAGCTCCTACGAGCAGTACTTC
TRBJ1-5 | TRBV6-1 | 15 | . | TRBD1 | CASSRGQGMNQPQHF | TGTGCCAGCAGCAGAGGACAGGGTATGAATCAGCCCCAGCATTTT
TRBJ1-4 | TRBV30 | 13 | . | . | CACTAYTNEKLFF | TGTGCCTGCACCGCGTATACTAATGAAAAACTGTTTTTT
TRBJ1-5 | TRBV5-4 | 15 | . | . | CASSREWYSNQPQHF | TGTGCCAGCAGCCGGGAATGGTATAGCAATCAGCCCCAGCATTTT
TRBJ2-3 | TRBV7-9 | 17 | . | TRBD1 | CASSAPLWDRGADTQYF | TGTGCCAGCAGTGCCCCTTTGTGGGACAGGGGTGCGGATACGCAGTATTTT
TRBJ1-4 | TRBV2 | 12 | . | TRBD1 | CASRGPAEKLFF | TGTGCCAGTAGGGGGCCGGCTGAAAAACTGTTTTTT
TRBJ2-6 | TRBV29-1 | 14 | once | . | CSVSIQSRANVLTF | TGCAGCGTTAGCATACAAAGTCGGGCCAACGTCCTGACTTTC
TRBJ1-2 | TRBV5-4 | 13 | . | . | CASSSADRSGYTF | TGTGCCAGCAGCTCCGCTGACAGAAGTGGCTACACCTTC
TRBJ2-1 | TRBV5-5 | 15 | . | . | CASSLSITRLNEQFF | TGTGCCAGCAGCTTGTCGATTACTAGACTCAATGAGCAGTTCTTC
TRBJ1-6 | TRBV4-1 | 13 | few | . | CASSQVVSPPLHF | TGCGCCAGCAGCCAAGTCGTCTCGCCACCCCTCCACTTT
TRBJ2-5 | TRBV6-5 | 13 | . | . | CASSTPTRKTQYF | TGTGCCAGCAGCACACCGACAAGGAAGACCCAGTACTTC
TRBJ2-3 | TRBV5-4 | 15 | . | . | CASTTPGASTDTQYF | TGTGCCAGCACCACGCCGGGAGCCAGCACAGATACGCAGTATTTT
TRBJ1-1 | TRBV5-1 | 15 | . | TRBD1 | CASSLAGGRGNEAFF | TGCGCCAGCAGCTTGGCCGGGGGCAGGGGGAATGAAGCTTTCTTT
TRBJ1-1 | TRBV7-8 | 15 | medium-sized | . | CASSLGLPTNTEAFF | TGTGCCAGCAGCTTAGGACTTCCCACGAACACTGAAGCTTTCTTT
TRBJ1-2 | TRBV9 | 14 | . | TRBD1 | CASSDRGTSRGYTF | TGTGCCAGCAGCGACAGGGGGACCTCCCGGGGCTACACCTTC
TRBJ1-3 | TRBV7-2 | 15 | . | . | CASSHNRDSGNTIYF | TGTGCCAGCAGCCATAACAGGGACTCTGGAAACACCATATATTTT
TRBJ1-6 | TRBV5-1 | 21 | . | TRBD1 | CASSLSTALDRGSSYNSPLHF | TGCGCCAGCAGCCTGAGCACAGCTCTGGACAGGGGCAGCTCCTATAATTCACCCCTCCACTTT
TRBJ1-1 | TRBV6-6 | 16 | . | . | CASSSSQGQRGTEAFF | TGTGCCAGCAGTTCCTCTCAGGGGCAGAGGGGCACTGAAGCTTTCTTT
TRBJ2-7 | TRBV18 | 13 | . | . | CASSPGTNYEQYF | TGTGCCAGCTCACCAGGTACCAACTACGAGCAGTACTTC
TRBJ1-5 | TRBV6-5 | 14 | . | . | CASRLTAGNQPQHF | TGTGCCAGCAGACTTACGGCGGGGAACCAGCCCCAGCATTTT
TRBJ2-3 | TRBV7-8 | 15 | . | . | CASSLNSGGRDTQYF | TGTGCCAGCAGCCTAAACTCAGGGGGGAGGGATACGCAGTATTTT
TRBJ1-2 | TRBV6-5 | 13 | . | TRBD1 | CASRRGQNYGYTF | TGTGCCAGCAGACGGGGACAGAACTATGGCTACACCTTC
TRBJ1-6 | TRBV2 | 14 | . | TRBD1 | CASSTGTGSSPLHF | TGTGCCAGCAGTACCGGGACAGGATCTTCACCCCTCCACTTT
TRBJ2-5 | TRBV15 | 15 | . | . | CATSRDRGIQETQYF | TGTGCCACCAGCAGAGACAGGGGAATCCAAGAGACCCAGTACTTC
TRBJ2-2 | TRBV30 | 16 | . | . | CAWSVGQLSRAGELFF | TGTGCCTGGAGTGTCGGGCAGCTATCCCGAGCCGGGGAGCTGTTTTTT
TRBJ1-6 | TRBV5-6 | 15 | . | . | CASSPLGAEDSPLHF | TGTGCCAGCAGCCCACTGGGGGCAGAAGATTCACCCCTCCACTTT
TRBJ1-5 | TRBV27 | 13 | once | . | CASSGQGSRPQHF | TGTGCCAGCAGTGGCCAGGGAAGCCGGCCCCAGCATTTT
TRBJ1-5 | TRBV2 | 15 | . | . | CASSEEQTGNQPQHF | TGTGCCAGCAGTGAAGAACAGACCGGCAATCAGCCCCAGCATTTT
TRBJ2-2 | TRBV2 | 14 | . | TRBD2 | CASRGLVGGGELFF | TGTGCCAGCAGAGGACTAGTTGGTGGCGGGGAGCTGTTTTTT
TRBJ2-2 | TRBV5-3 | 15 | . | . | CARRYKAGDTGELFF | TGTGCCAGAAGATATAAAGCAGGGGACACCGGGGAGCTGTTTTTT
TRBJ1-5 | TRBV7-9 | 17 | . | TRBD1 | CASSPGQGIRSNQPQHF | TGTGCCAGCAGCCCGGGACAGGGGATCCGGAGCAATCAGCCCCAGCATTTT
TRBJ2-2 | TRBV4-1 | 14 | . | . | CASSQEWHTGELFF | TGCGCCAGCAGCCAAGAGTGGCACACCGGGGAGCTGTTTTTT
TRBJ1-6 | TRBV4-2 | 16 | . | TRBD1 | CASSYGQGEGNSPLHF | TGTGCCAGCAGCTACGGACAGGGGGAGGGTAATTCACCCCTCCACTTT
TRBJ1-5 | TRBV6-5 | 14 | . | . | CASSSLIGDQPQHF | TGTGCCAGCAGTTCTCTTATAGGGGATCAGCCCCAGCATTTT
TRBJ1-1 | TRBV7-8 | 16 | . | . | CASSPTNTGTNTEAFF | TGTGCCAGCAGCCCCACAAACACAGGGACGAACACTGAAGCTTTCTTT
TRBJ2-3 | TRBV7-9 | 16 | . | TRBD2 | CASRKEAGGPSDTQYF | TGTGCCAGCAGAAAGGAGGCGGGGGGGCCGTCCGATACGCAGTATTTT
TRBJ2-2 | TRBV5-1 | 18 | . | TRBD2 | CASSRLAGGTTNTGELFF | TGCGCCAGCAGCCGTCTAGCGGGGGGGACCACGAACACCGGGGAGCTGTTTTTT
TRBJ1-1 | TRBV7-2 | 13 | . | . | CASSAGINTEAFF | TGTGCCAGCAGCGCCGGGATTAACACTGAAGCTTTCTTT
TRBJ2-1 | TRBV4-3 | 19 | few | TRBD2 | CASSQDVAVRGGRNNEQFF | TGCGCCAGCAGCCAAGATGTGGCGGTACGGGGGGGCCGGAACAATGAGCAGTTCTTC
TRBJ2-3 | TRBV10-3 | 14 | . | TRBD1 | CAITKGQGADTQYF | TGTGCCATCACCAAAGGACAGGGAGCAGATACGCAGTATTTT
TRBJ2-7 | TRBV6-5 | 14 | once | . | CASSIDPSGYEQYF | TGTGCCAGCAGCATCGACCCCTCAGGCTACGAGCAGTACTTC
TRBJ2-7 | TRBV2 | 15 | . | TRBD2 | CATRTSGGPGYEQYF | TGTGCCACAAGGACTAGCGGGGGCCCGGGCTACGAGCAGTACTTC
TRBJ1-1 | TRBV5-1 | 13 | . | TRBD1 | CASGQAMNTEAFF | TGCGCCAGCGGACAGGCGATGAACACTGAAGCTTTCTTT
TRBJ1-2 | TRBV30 | 12 | . | . | CAWGRQNYGYTF | TGTGCCTGGGGCAGACAGAACTATGGCTACACCTTC
TRBJ1-2 | TRBV30 | 13 | . | TRBD1 | CAWIGTGGLGYTF | TGTGCCTGGATAGGGACAGGGGGACTTGGCTACACCTTC
TRBJ1-4 | TRBV2 | 14 | . | . | CASSEGGRKEKLFF | TGTGCCAGCAGTGAAGGTGGGAGGAAAGAAAAACTGTTTTTT
TRBJ2-5 | TRBV7-6 | 14 | . | . | CASRETRGGETQYF | TGTGCCAGCAGGGAAACCAGGGGCGGGGAGACCCAGTACTTC
TRBJ1-6 | TRBV28 | 14 | . | TRBD1 | CASGLGQGNSPLHF | TGTGCCAGCGGACTAGGACAGGGAAATTCACCCCTCCACTTT
TRBJ2-3 | TRBV11-3 | 16 | . | . | CASSPRGRGTTDTQYF | TGTGCCAGCAGCCCCCGGGGGCGGGGAACCACAGATACGCAGTATTTT
TRBJ1-6 | TRBV5-6 | 13 | . | TRBD1 | CASSLDRGGPLHF | TGTGCCAGCAGCCTGGACAGGGGCGGACCCCTCCACTTT